A single sample is the source of the 15 T cell receptor beta chains below, sequenced in a study of T cells in Graves' hyperthyroidism and ophthalmopathy. From RNA transcripts, TCR beta CDR3 regions were amplified. The TCR CDR3 first-round RT-PCR relied on the HTBI primer set. TCRdb used MiXCR to reprocess the multiplex PCR reads, holding one entry per CDR3 protein. The sample includes 550,000 to 700,000 distinct CDR3 sequences, under 60% of them seen just once. The sequencing sample was made of peripheral blood or thyroid tissue (not recorded which). These TCRs come from an adult woman with Graves' disease, either hyperthyroidism or ophthalmopathy (not recorded which).

V and J are TRBV10-3 and TRBJ2-7; 9 bases map to TRBD2. The CDR3 is made up of 15 amino acids. The germline V gene encodes CDR1 ENHRY and CDR2 SYGVKD. V lost 10 bases and J lost 0; bases outside the gene matches: 10. In DNA, the CDR3 is TGTGCCACTCGGGACCAAGCGGGAGGCTCCTACGAGCAGTACTTC. Protein product: CATRDQAGGSYEQYF.

CDR3 in amino acids: CAILLQGQADYGYTF. CDR3 coding DNA: TGTGCCATTCTCCTACAGGGACAGGCGGACTATGGCTACACCTTC. The chain uses TRBV10-3 and TRBJ1-2; 8 bases match TRBD1. Looked up from germline, CDR1 is ENHRY and CDR2 is SYGVKD. The V segment lost 9 bases and the J segment 3 bases; nucleotides outside the gene matches: 12. The CDR3 totals 15 residues.

This clonotype was detected ten times or more. CDR3 loop: CASSYSEGFSPLHF. Here the CDR3 DNA reads TGTGCCAGCAGTTACTCGGAAGGGTTCTCACCCCTCCACTTT. This chain links TRBV6-6 with TRBJ1-6; D unresolved. Trimming removed 0 bases from V and 10 bases from J, with 10 bases in between. CDR3 length: 14 amino acids. CDR1 and CDR2 from the germline V gene are MNHNY and SVGAGI (reference sequence).

Details on this clonotype: Given a much more abundant clone one base away, this may be a read error. The chain carries TRBV5-1 and TRBJ2-2; either TRBD1 or TRBD2 may fit D (5 bases each). Germline V lookup: CDR1 SGHRS, CDR2 YFSETQ. The CDR3 is 18 residues long. The DNA for the CDR3 is TGCGCCAGCAGCTTGGACTTTCTCTCGGGGCTAAACACCGGGGAGCCGTTTTTT. This translates into CASSLDFLSGLNTGEPFF.

The table lists this clonotype with a few counts. The genes are TRBV11-2 and TRBJ1-1; D possibly corresponds to TRBD1 (5 bases). This CDR3 has 13 residues. CDR1 is SGHAT, CDR2 FQNNGV, per germline. V was clipped by 5 bases and J by 5 bases, with 12 bases between them. The CDR3 DNA reads TGTGCCAGCAGCATACGCAGGGTTACTGAAGCTTTCTTT. Translation gives CASSIRRVTEAFF.

A few counts support this clonotype. J is TRBJ2-2 and V is TRBV2, with 7 bases that match TRBD1. Trimming cost V 6 bases and J 5 bases; bases outside gene matches: 12. Germline assignment: CDR1 SNHLY and CDR2 FYNNEI. The CDR3 contains 16 residues. The CDR3 region has the DNA TGTGCCAGCAGCACGACAGGGTTTGGCAGGACCGGGGAGCTGTTTTTT. It encodes CASSTTGFGRTGELFF.

The chain is built from TRBV9 and TRBJ2-5; a possible D gene is TRBD1 (5 bases). The CDR3 totals 15 residues. Germline CDR1 reads SGDLS; CDR2 reads YYNGEE. V was shortened by 0 bases and J by 2 bases, with 11 bases between the two germline ends. This CDR3 is CASSVVEGVQETQYF. The CDR3 nucleotides are TGTGCCAGCAGCGTAGTTGAAGGGGTGCAAGAGACCCAGTACTTC.

At least ten counts were recorded for this clonotype. The V gene is TRBV14, the J gene TRBJ1-1; no clear D gene. Trimming left V 0 bases short and J 3 bases short, with 8 bases between. Germline CDR1 SGHDN, CDR2 FVKESK. The CDR3 spans 14 residues. The CDR3 DNA follows: TGTGCCAGCAGCCAAGATTGGAGAGACACTGAAGCTTTCTTT. Translating it yields CASSQDWRDTEAFF.

The chain has TRBV5-1 and TRBJ1-1; D is ambiguous. CDR1 is SGHRS and CDR2 is YFSETQ in the germline V gene. This CDR3 region has 16 residues. Trimming pared 1 base from V and 4 bases from J, leaving 17 bases between. Written as DNA, the CDR3 is TGCGCCAGCAGCTTGCTTCATTCGGCCCTGGTCACTGAAGCTTTCTTT. This translates into CASSLLHSALVTEAFF.

The J gene is TRBJ1-1, the V gene TRBV19, with 7 bases matching TRBD1. This CDR3 spans 15 amino acids. J was trimmed by 4 bases and V by 4 bases; bases with no gene match: 9. Germline CDR1 LNHDA, CDR2 SQIVND (reference sequence). CDR3 in DNA: TGTGCCAGTAGTAAGGGACAGTCAAGAGGCACTGAAGCTTTCTTT. Translated: CASSKGQSRGTEAFF.

As to this clonotype: It may be a read error: a sequence one base away is much more abundant. This rearrangement joins TRBV5-1 to TRBJ2-2; TRBD2 matches 8 bases. This CDR3 has 20 residues. V lost 5 bases to trimming and J lost 0 bases; unmatched junction nucleotides: 18. Germline CDR1 reads SGHRS; CDR2 reads YFSETQ. CDR3 protein: CASSLGVGVVLAANTGELFF. In nucleotides, the CDR3 is TGCGCCAGCAGTCTTGGAGTAGGTGTGGTACTAGCGGCGAACACCGGGGAGCTGTTTTTT.

The table lists this clonotype with many counts. The gene calls are TRBV2 and TRBJ2-6; perhaps TRBD2 as D (5 bases). CDR3 length: 15 residues. Germline V gene data show CDR1 as SNHLY and CDR2 as FYNNEI. Between the trimmed V and J ends, which lost 4 bases and 3 bases, there was a span of 10 bases. The CDR3 here is CASSAGFGGANVLTF. For the CDR3, the DNA is TGTGCCAGCAGTGCGGGGTTTGGTGGGGCCAACGTCCTGACTTTC.

This clonotype was counted between two and nine times. The chain employs TRBV6-4 and TRBJ1-1; D is uncertain. Trimming cost V 3 bases and J 0 bases, with 11 bases left between them. The length of the CDR3 is 15 residues. Looked up from germline, CDR1 is MRHNA and CDR2 is SNTAGT. CDR3 amino acids: CASSDSGRVNTEAFF. The CDR3 DNA is TGTGCCAGCAGTGATTCTGGGAGGGTGAACACTGAAGCTTTCTTT.

Ten or more counts support this clonotype. The CDR3 nucleotides read TGTGCCAGCAGAGACGCAACCGGGAACGGGGAGCTGTTTTTT. Translation gives CASRDATGNGELFF. This chain uses TRBV9 with TRBJ2-2; D may be TRBD2 (5 bases). This CDR3 is 14 amino acids long. Per the germline V gene, CDR1 is SGDLS and CDR2 is YYNGEE. V lost 5 bases and J 7 bases, leaving 15 bases between the germline ends.

The chain is built from TRBV6-5 and TRBJ1-6; 8 bases map to TRBD1. The junction had 5 bases not matched to a gene; V was cut back by 6 bases and J by 1 base. Germline V gene sequence: CDR1 MNHEY, CDR2 SVGAGI. This CDR3 contains 16 residues. The CDR3 is CASRQDRVSYNSPLHF. The CDR3 bases are TGTGCCAGCAGACAGGACAGGGTGTCCTATAATTCACCCCTCCACTTT.